A selection of T cell receptor beta chains follows, all from one sample in a study of T-cell reconstitution after alpha-beta-depleted transplantation in children. TCRdb reprocessed the PCR reads via MiXCR and lists one record per CDR3 protein. Here the sample spans 150,000 to 200,000 distinct CDR3 sequences, 5% to 6.5% being singletons. Specimen: PBMCs, collected before TCRalphabeta/CD19-depleted stem cell transplant. The origin of the receptors is a girl under two years old with combined immunodeficiency, due to receive a stem cell transplant. Each CDR3 is given with its conserved first and last residue. D genes are given only for firm matches. Expanded clones are given a class, and other clones once, few, many or no size at all.

d_call,v_call,j_call,clone_size,cdr3_aa,cdr3_nt
-,TRBV2,TRBJ2-3,many,CASGAGPGTDTQYF,TGTGCCAGTGGAGCAGGGCCGGGCACAGATACGCAGTATTTT
-,TRBV5-6,TRBJ1-1,many,CAGGRHMNTEAFF,TGTGCCGGAGGCAGGCACATGAACACTGAAGCTTTCTTT
TRBD1,TRBV3-1,TRBJ1-1,many,CASSQTGPSFF,TGTGCCAGCAGCCAGACAGGGCCATCTTTCTTT
-,TRBV10-3,TRBJ2-7,-,CAISERGGEQYF,TGTGCCATCAGTGAGAGGGGCGGGGAGCAGTACTTC
-,TRBV27,TRBJ2-3,many,CASSTYTGTGTQYF,TGTGCCAGCAGTACCTATACAGGGACTGGTACGCAGTATTTT
-,TRBV29-1,TRBJ2-7,many,CSVEFPGPNEQYF,TGCAGCGTTGAATTTCCGGGGCCTAACGAGCAGTACTTC
-,TRBV25-1,TRBJ2-7,few,CASSDLGVFYEQYF,TGTGCCAGCAGTGATTTGGGGGTATTCTACGAGCAGTACTTC
-,TRBV5-1,TRBJ2-3,many,CASSIQGPVEDTQYF,TGCGCCAGCAGCATTCAGGGGCCGGTGGAAGATACGCAGTATTTT
-,TRBV28,TRBJ2-7,many,CASSSPPGPHWAYEQYF,TGTGCCAGCAGTTCCCCACCAGGCCCCCATTGGGCTTACGAGCAGTACTTC
TRBD2,TRBV7-2,TRBJ2-7,many,CASSFSGTRGYEQYF,TGTGCCAGCAGCTTTTCCGGGACTAGGGGCTACGAGCAGTACTTC
-,TRBV10-3,TRBJ2-3,many,CAISEDRTSAITQYF,TGTGCCATCAGTGAGGACCGTACGTCCGCCATTACGCAGTATTTT
-,TRBV4-3,TRBJ2-2,many,CASSQDGHSSPNTGELFF,TGCGCCAGCAGCCAAGATGGACACTCATCTCCGAACACCGGGGAGCTGTTTTTT
TRBD2,TRBV3-1,TRBJ2-1,many,CASSQDGGTRGIEQFF,TGTGCCAGCAGCCAAGATGGAGGGACTAGAGGAATTGAGCAGTTCTTC
-,TRBV20-1,TRBJ2-7,many,CSARFTGSYEQYF,TGCAGTGCTAGATTCACAGGCTCCTACGAGCAGTACTTC
-,TRBV28,TRBJ2-6,many,CASRREDSNSGANVLTF,TGTGCCAGCAGAAGGGAGGACAGTAACTCTGGGGCCAACGTCCTGACTTTC
-,TRBV28,TRBJ1-5,many,CASSPGRTTYQPQHF,TGTGCCAGCAGTCCCGGACGGACGACCTATCAGCCCCAGCATTTT
-,TRBV3-1,TRBJ2-7,many,CASSQDLGSSYEQYF,TGTGCCAGCAGCCAAGATCTAGGGAGCTCCTACGAGCAGTACTTC
-,TRBV4-2,TRBJ2-5,many,CASSQTGTSWETQYF,TGTGCCAGCAGCCAAACCGGGACCTCCTGGGAGACCCAGTACTTC